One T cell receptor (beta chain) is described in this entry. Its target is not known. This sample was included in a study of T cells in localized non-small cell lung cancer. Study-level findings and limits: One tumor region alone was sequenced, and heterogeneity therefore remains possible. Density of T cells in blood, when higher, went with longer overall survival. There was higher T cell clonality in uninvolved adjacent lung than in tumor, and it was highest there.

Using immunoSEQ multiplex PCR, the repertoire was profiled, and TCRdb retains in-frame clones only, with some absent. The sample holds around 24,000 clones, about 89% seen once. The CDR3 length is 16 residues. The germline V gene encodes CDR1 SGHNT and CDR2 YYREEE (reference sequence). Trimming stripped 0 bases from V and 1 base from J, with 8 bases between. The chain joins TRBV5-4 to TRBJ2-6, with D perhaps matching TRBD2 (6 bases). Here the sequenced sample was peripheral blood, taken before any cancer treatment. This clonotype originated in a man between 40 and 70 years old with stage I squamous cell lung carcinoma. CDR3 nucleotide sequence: TGTGCCAGCAGCTTGGCAGGGAGGTCTGGGGCCAACGTCCTGACTTTC. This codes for CASSLAGRSGANVLTF.